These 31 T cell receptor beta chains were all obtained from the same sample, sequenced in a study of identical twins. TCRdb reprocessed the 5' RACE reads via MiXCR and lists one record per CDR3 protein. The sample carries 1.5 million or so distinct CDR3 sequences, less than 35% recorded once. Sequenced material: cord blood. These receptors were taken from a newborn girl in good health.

CDR3 DNA sequence: TGTGCCAGCACATGGTACAGCACGAATGAAAAACTGTTTTTT. Residues: CASTWYSTNEKLFF. The chain is built from TRBV2 and TRBJ1-4; D unresolved. V dropped 7 bases and J dropped 5 bases, with 14 bases sitting between them. The CDR3 runs 14 residues. The germline gives CDR1 SNHLY, CDR2 FYNNEI.

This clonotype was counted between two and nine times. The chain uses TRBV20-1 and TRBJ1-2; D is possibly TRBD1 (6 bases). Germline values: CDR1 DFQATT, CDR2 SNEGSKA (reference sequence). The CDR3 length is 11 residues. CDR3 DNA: TGCATGGTCCCGGGGGCAAGGGGCTACACCTTC. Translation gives CMVPGARGYTF.

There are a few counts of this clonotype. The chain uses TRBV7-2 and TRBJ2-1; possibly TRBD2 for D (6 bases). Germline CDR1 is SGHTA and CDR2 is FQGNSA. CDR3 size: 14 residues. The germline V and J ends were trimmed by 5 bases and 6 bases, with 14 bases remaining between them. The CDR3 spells CASSGRLALNEQFF. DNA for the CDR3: TGTGCCAGCAGCGGAAGGCTAGCGCTCAATGAGCAGTTCTTC.

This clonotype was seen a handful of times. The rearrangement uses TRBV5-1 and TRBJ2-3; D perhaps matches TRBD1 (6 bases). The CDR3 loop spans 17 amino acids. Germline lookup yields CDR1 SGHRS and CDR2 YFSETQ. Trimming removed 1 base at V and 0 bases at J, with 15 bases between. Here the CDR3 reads CASSLPTGTHSTDTQYF. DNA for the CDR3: TGCGCCAGCAGCTTGCCTACAGGGACGCATAGCACAGATACGCAGTATTTT.

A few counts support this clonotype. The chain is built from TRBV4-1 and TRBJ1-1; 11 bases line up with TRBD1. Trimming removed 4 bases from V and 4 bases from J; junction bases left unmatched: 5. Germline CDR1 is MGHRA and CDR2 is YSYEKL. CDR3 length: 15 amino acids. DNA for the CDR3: TGCGCCAGCAGCCGACGGACAGGGGGCCCCACTGAAGCTTTCTTT. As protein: CASSRRTGGPTEAFF.

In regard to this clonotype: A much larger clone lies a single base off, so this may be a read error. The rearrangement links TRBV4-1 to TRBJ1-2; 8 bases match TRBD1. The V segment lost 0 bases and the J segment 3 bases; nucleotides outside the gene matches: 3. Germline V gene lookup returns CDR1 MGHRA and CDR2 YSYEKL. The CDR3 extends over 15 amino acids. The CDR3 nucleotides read TGCGCCAGCAGCCAAGAAGTACAGGGGGACTATGGCTACACCTTC. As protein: CASSQEVQGDYGYTF.

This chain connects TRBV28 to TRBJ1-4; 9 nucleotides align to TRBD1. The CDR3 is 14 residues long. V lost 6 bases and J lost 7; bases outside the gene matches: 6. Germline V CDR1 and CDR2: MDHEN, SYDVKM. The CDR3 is CASSTGGPIEKLFF. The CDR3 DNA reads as TGTGCCAGCAGCACAGGGGGCCCCATTGAAAAACTGTTTTTT.

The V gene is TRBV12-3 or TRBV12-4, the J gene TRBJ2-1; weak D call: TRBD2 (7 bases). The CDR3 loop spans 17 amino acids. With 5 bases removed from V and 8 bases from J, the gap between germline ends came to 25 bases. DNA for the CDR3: TGTGCCAGCAGTCCCCGGACAGTAGCGGGCCAGGGCCATGAGCAGTTCTTC. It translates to CASSPRTVAGQGHEQFF.

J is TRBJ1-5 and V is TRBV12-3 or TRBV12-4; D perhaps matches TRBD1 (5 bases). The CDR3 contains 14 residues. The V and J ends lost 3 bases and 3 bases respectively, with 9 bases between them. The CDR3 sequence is CASSFRDPNQPQHF. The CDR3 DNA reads TGTGCCAGCAGTTTCCGGGACCCCAATCAGCCCCAGCATTTT.

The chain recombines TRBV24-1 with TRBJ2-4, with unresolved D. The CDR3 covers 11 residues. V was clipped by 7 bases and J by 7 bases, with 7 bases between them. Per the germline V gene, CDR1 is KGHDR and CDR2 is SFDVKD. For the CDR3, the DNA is TGTGCCACCAGGATGAAGAACATTCAGTACTTC. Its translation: CATRMKNIQYF.

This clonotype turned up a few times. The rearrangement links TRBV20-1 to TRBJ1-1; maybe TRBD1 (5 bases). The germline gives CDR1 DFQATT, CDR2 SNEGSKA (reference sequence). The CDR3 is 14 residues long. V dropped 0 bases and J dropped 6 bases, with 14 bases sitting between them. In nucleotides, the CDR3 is TGCAGTGCTAGAGATAGCTTAGGGGTCCCTGAAGCTTTCTTT. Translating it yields CSARDSLGVPEAFF.

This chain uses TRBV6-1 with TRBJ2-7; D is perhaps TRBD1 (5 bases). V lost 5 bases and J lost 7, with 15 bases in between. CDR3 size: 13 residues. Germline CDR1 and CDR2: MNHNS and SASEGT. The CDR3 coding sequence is TGTGCCAGCAGTAGGTACAGATCAGGGGAGCAGTACTTC. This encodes CASSRYRSGEQYF.

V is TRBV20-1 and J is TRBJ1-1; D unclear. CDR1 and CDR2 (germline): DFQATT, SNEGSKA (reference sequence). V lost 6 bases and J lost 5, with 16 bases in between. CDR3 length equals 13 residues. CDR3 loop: CSASKKVGTEAFF. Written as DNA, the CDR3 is TGCAGTGCCTCTAAGAAGGTGGGTACTGAAGCTTTCTTT.

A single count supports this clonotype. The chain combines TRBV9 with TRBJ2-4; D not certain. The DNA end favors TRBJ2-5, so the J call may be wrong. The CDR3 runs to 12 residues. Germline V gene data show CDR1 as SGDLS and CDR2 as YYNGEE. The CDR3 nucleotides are TGTGCCAGCAGCGTAGAAATGGGGACCCAGTACTTC. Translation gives CASSVEMGTQYF.

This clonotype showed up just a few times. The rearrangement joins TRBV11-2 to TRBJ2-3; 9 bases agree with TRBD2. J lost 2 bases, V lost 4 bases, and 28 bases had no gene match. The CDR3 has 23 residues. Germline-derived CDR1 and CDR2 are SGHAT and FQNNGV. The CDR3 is CASSSDISVRRGGTSHSTDTQYF. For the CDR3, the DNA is TGTGCCAGCAGCTCGGACATTAGCGTGCGTCGGGGTGGGACTAGCCATTCCACAGATACGCAGTATTTT.

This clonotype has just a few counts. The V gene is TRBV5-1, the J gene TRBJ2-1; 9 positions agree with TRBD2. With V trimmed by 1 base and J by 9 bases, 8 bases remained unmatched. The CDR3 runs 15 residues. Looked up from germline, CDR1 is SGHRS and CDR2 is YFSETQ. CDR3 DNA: TGCGCCAGCAGCTTGTGGGGACTAGCCTCCGGTGAGCAGTTCTTC. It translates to CASSLWGLASGEQFF.

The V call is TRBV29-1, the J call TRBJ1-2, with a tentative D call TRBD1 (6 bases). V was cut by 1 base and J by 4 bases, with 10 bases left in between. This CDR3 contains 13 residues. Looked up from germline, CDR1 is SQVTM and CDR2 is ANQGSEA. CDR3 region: CSVEGDRLYGYTF. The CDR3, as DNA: TGCAGCGTTGAAGGCGACAGGCTCTATGGCTACACCTTC.

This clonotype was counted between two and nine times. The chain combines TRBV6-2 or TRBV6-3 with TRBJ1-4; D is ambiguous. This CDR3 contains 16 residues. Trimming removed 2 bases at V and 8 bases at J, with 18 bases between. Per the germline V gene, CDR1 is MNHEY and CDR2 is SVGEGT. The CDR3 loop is CASSYLGWGGSEKLFF. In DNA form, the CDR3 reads TGTGCCAGCAGTTACCTCGGTTGGGGAGGAAGCGAAAAACTGTTTTTT.

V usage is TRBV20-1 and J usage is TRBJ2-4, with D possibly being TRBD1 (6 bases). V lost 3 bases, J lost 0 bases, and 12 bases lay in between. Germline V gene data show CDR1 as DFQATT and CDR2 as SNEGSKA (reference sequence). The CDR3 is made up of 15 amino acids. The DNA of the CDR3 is TGCAGTGCTAGCAGGGGTAGGCTAGCCAAAAACATTCAGTACTTC. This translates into CSASRGRLAKNIQYF.

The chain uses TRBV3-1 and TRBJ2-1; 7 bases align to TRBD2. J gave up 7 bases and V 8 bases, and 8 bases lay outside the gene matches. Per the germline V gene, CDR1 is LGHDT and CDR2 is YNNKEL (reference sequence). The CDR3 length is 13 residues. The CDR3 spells CASRTSLGNEQFF. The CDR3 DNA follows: TGTGCCAGCCGGACTAGTCTGGGGAATGAGCAGTTCTTC.

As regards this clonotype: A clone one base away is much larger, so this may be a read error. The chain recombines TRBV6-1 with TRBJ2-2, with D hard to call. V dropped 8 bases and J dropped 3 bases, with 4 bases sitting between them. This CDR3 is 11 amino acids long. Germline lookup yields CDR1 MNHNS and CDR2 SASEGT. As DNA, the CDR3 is TGTGCCAGCCTGTACACCGGGGAGCTGTTTTTT. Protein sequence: CASLYTGELFF.

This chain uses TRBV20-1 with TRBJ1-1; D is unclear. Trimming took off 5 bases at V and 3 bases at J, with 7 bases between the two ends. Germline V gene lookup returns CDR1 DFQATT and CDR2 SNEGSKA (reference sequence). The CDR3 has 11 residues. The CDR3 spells CSAPGYTEAFF. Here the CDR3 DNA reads TGCAGTGCTCCAGGCTACACTGAAGCTTTCTTT.

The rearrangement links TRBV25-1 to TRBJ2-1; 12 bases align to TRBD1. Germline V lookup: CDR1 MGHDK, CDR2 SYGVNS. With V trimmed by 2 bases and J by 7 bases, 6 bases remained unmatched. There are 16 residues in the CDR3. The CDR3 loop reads CASSEGTGGSQNEQFF. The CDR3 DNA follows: TGTGCCAGCAGTGAAGGGACAGGGGGCTCGCAGAATGAGCAGTTCTTC.

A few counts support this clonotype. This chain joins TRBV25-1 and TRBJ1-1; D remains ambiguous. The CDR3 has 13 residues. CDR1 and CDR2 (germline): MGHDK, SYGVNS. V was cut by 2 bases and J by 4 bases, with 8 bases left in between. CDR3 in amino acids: CASSEGGTTEAFF. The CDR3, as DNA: TGTGCCAGCAGTGAAGGTGGCACCACTGAAGCTTTCTTT.

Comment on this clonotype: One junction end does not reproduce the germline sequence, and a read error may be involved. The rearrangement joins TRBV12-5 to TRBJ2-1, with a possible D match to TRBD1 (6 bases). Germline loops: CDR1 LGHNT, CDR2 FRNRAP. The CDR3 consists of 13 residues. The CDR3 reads CASGLTGYNEQVF. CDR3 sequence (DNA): TGTGCTAGTGGTTTGACAGGGTACAATGAGCAGGTCTTC.

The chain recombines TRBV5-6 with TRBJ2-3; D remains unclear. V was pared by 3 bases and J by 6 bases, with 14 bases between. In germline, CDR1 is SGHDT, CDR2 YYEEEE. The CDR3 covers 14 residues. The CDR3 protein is CASSSGPRADTQYF. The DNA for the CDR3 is TGTGCCAGCAGCTCTGGACCCCGGGCGGATACGCAGTATTTT.

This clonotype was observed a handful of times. CDR3 protein: CSASGVGYQPQHF. CDR3 sequence (DNA): TGCAGTGCTAGTGGTGTGGGATATCAGCCCCAGCATTTT. The chain couples TRBV20-1 to TRBJ1-5, with unresolved D. Trimming removed 3 bases at V and 5 bases at J, with 11 bases between. CDR1 and CDR2 (germline): DFQATT, SNEGSKA (reference sequence). The CDR3 totals 13 residues.

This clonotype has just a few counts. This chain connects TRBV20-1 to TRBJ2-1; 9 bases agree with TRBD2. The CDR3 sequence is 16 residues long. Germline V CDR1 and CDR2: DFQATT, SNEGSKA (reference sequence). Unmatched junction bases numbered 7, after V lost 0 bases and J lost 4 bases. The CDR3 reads CSARDLAAGGYNEQFF. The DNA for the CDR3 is TGCAGTGCTAGAGATTTAGCTGCGGGGGGGTACAATGAGCAGTTCTTC.

The DNA for the CDR3 is TGCGCCAGCAGCTTGGGCCGAACTAGCGGCCTTACAGATACGCAGTATTTT. Its translation is CASSLGRTSGLTDTQYF. The chain combines TRBV5-1 with TRBJ2-3; 8 bases match TRBD2. The germline V gene encodes CDR1 SGHRS and CDR2 YFSETQ. The CDR3 has 17 residues. V lost 0 bases to trimming and J lost 3 bases; unmatched junction nucleotides: 9.

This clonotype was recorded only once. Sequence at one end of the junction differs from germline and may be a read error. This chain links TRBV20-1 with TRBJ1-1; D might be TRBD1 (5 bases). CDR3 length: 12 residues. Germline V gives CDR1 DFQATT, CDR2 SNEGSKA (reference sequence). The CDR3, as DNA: TGCAGTGCTGGAGAGGGGTACACTGAAGCTTTCTTT. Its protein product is CSAGEGYTEAFF.

The CDR3 protein is CASSERGPNEKLFF. CDR3 coding DNA: TGTGCCAGCAGCGAGAGGGGCCCTAATGAAAAACTGTTTTTT. The V call is TRBV9, the J call TRBJ1-4, with D possibly matching TRBD1 (5 bases). The V and J ends lost 3 bases and 3 bases respectively, with 9 bases between them. CDR1 is SGDLS and CDR2 is YYNGEE in the germline V gene. This CDR3 has 14 amino acids. Using reference TRBV9 and TRBJ1-4 for the parts outside the CDR3, the full variable domain is DSGVTQTPKHLITATGQRVTLRCSPRSGDLSVYWYQQSLDQGLQFLIQYYNGEERAKGNILERFSAQQFPDLHSELNLSSLELGDSALYFCASSERGPNEKLFFGSGTQLSVL.